Listed here is a single TCR beta chain. CDR1 is SGHRS and CDR2 is YFSETQ in the germline V gene. This CDR3 spans 12 amino acids. V lost 0 bases, J lost 4 bases, and 5 bases lay in between. This record belongs to a study of brain T cells in children with intractable seizures. Time point reported: blood from clinic visit 5 months post-surgery; TSC patient then seizure free. Here immunoSEQ multiplex PCR was the method, and the copy in TCRdb shows in-frame clones only, minus some. This sample has hundreds of thousands of clones; about 93% occur once, and the top ten carry roughly 5.8%. This material consisted of peripheral blood, taken more than 4 months after surgery. This chain connects TRBV5-1 to TRBJ2-7; D is uncertain. This receptor was taken from a boy younger than two with tuberous sclerosis and intractable seizures. As DNA, the CDR3 is TGCGCCAGCAGCTTGGGGGGTTACGAGCAGTACTTC. As protein: CASSLGGYEQYF.